The sequence of this T cell receptor beta chain was determined in a study of siplizumab effects on memory and regulatory T cells. Looked up from germline, CDR1 is SGHDT and CDR2 is YYEEEE. V was trimmed by 5 bases and J by 7 bases, leaving 15 bases between them. The CDR3 is made up of 13 amino acids. Investigators obtained sequences from unstimulated naive, memory, effector memory and TEMRA subsets in a few donor pairs. Sequencing used immunoSEQ multiplex PCR; TCRdb keeps in-frame clones, though not all of them. The repertoire holds 57,000 or so clones, with about 80% as singletons. The receptor's source is a human donor in good health. The rearrangement links TRBV5-6 to TRBJ1-1; D possibly corresponds to TRBD1 (6 bases). Input material: memory CD4+ T cells sorted from blood. The CDR3 protein is CASSWGLAVEAFF. CDR3 in DNA: TGTGCCAGCAGTTGGGGGCTGGCGGTTGAAGCTTTCTTT. The full variable domain, in which reference TRBV5-6 and TRBJ1-1 provide the parts outside the CDR3, is DAGVTQSPTHLIKTRGQQVTLRCSPKSGHDTVSWYQQALGQGPQFIFQYYEEEERQRGNFPDRFSGHQFPNYSSELNVNALLLGDSALYLCASSWGLAVEAFFGQGTRLTVV.